This TCR beta chain is from a study of blood T cell repertoires in COVID-19. Overall study: Sites in the United States, Italy and Spain provided acute and convalescent COVID-19 samples. From T cells, B-cell-depleted T cells, or PBMCs came the material, which was cDNA or gDNA.

Clones were sequenced by immunoSEQ multiplex PCR, and TCRdb holds only the in-frame ones, with some missing. Counted here are about 120,000 clones, approximately 86% occurring once; the ten biggest clones make up about 10%. Germline trimming cut 3 bases from V and 11 bases from J; bases unmatched to any gene: 7. The CDR3 loop spans 14 amino acids. Germline CDR1 SGHTA, CDR2 FQGNSA. The sample consisted of peripheral blood. This chain connects TRBV7-2 to TRBJ2-3, with 11 bases that match TRBD2. The sequence derives from a woman between 70 and 85 years old with COVID-19, enrolled during active disease. The CDR3 coding sequence is TGTGCCAGCAGCTTTGGGCTAGCGGGGGGTGGGCAGTATTTT. This encodes CASSFGLAGGGQYF.